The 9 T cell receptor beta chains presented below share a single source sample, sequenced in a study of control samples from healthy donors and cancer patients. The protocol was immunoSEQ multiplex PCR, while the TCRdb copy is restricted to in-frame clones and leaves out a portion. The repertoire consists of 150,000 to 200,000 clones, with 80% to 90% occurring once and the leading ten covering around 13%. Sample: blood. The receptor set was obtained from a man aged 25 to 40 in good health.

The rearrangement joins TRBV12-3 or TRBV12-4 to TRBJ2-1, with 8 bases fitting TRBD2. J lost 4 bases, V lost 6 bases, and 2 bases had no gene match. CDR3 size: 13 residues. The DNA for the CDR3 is TGTGCCAGCAGCCGGGGGGGTTACAATGAGCAGTTCTTC. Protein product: CASSRGGYNEQFF.

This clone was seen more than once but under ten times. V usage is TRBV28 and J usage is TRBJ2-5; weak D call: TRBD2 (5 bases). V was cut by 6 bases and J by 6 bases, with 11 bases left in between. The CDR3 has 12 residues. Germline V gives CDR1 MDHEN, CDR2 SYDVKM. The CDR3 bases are TGTGCCAGCAGCACTAGTACCCAGACCCAGTACTTC. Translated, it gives CASSTSTQTQYF.

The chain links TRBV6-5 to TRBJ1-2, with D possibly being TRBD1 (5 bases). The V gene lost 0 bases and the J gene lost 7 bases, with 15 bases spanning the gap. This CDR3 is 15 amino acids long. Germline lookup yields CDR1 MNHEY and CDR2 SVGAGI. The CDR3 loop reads CASSYSIGQGGGYTF. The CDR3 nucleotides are TGTGCCAGCAGTTACTCGATTGGCCAGGGAGGTGGCTACACCTTC.

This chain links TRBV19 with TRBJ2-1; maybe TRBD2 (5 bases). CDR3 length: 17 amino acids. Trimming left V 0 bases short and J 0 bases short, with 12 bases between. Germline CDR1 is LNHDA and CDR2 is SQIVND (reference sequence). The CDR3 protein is CASSIDLRGPSYNEQFF. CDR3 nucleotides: TGTGCCAGTAGTATAGATCTTCGCGGGCCCTCCTACAATGAGCAGTTCTTC.

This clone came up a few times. The CDR3 reads CASSPTTGVGNSPLHF. CDR3 bases: TGTGCCAGCAGTCCAACCACAGGGGTCGGTAATTCACCCCTCCACTTT. The J gene is TRBJ1-6, the V gene TRBV27; 7 bases are a match to TRBD1. CDR1 is MNHEY, CDR2 SMNVEV, per germline (reference sequence). The J segment lost 6 bases and the V segment lost 5 bases, leaving 10 bases of the junction unmatched. The CDR3 is 16 amino acids.

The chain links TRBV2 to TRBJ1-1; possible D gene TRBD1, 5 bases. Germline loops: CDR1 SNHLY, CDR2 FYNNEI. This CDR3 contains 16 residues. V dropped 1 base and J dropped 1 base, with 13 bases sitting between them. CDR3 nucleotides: TGTGCCAGCAGTGAAGGGGAAGGGGCCGCGAACACTGAAGCTTTCTTT. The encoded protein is CASSEGEGAANTEAFF.

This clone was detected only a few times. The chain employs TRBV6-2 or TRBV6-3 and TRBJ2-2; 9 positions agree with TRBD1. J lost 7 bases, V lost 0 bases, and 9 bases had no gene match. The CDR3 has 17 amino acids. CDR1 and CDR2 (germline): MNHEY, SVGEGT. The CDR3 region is CASSYSKGQGRGGELFF. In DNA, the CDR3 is TGTGCCAGCAGTTACTCGAAGGGACAGGGAAGAGGCGGGGAGCTGTTTTTT.

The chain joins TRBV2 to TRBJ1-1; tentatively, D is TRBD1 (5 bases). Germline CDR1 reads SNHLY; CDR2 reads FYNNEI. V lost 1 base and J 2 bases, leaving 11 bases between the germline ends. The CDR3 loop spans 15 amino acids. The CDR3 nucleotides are TGTGCCAGCAGTGAAGGGGCGGGGGGAAACACTGAAGCTTTCTTT. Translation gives CASSEGAGGNTEAFF.

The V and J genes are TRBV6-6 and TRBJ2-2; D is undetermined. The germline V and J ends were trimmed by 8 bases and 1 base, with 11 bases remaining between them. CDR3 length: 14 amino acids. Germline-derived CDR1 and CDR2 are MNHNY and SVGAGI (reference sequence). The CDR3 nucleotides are TGTGCCAGCTGCGAGTACAAGAACACCGGGGAGCTGTTTTTT. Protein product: CASCEYKNTGELFF.